The sequence of this T cell receptor beta chain was determined in a study of cytomegalovirus exposure and HLA in healthy donors. The study, taken as a whole, reports: Whilst most TCR sequences proved rare, a subset of public TCRs occurred across many donors. Roughly 170 TCR beta chains were listed as cytomegalovirus-associated.

For this clone: Its target is unknown.

Using immunoSEQ multiplex PCR, the repertoire was profiled, and TCRdb retains in-frame clones only, with some absent. This sample carries about 83,000 clones, roughly 96% of them seen once, and the ten largest clones take approximately 1.2%. This CDR3 contains 15 residues. Germline V gene sequence: CDR1 SGHKS, CDR2 YYEKEE (reference sequence). V lost 2 bases to trimming and J lost 3 bases, with 14 bases between them. The chain couples TRBV5-5 to TRBJ2-5; possibly TRBD2 for D (6 bases). The material sequenced was PBMCs. The source is a woman aged 18-29 years in good health and CMV-seronegative. CDR3 in DNA: TGTGCCAGCAGCTTATATGGGTGGGGGGAAGAGACCCAGTACTTC. As protein: CASSLYGWGEETQYF.